These 3 T cell receptor beta chains share one sample of origin, sequenced in a study of radiation and T cells in renal cell carcinoma. Clones were sequenced by immunoSEQ multiplex PCR, and TCRdb holds only the in-frame ones, with some missing. The table records just under 80,000 clones, approximately 83% of them present only once. Described time point: blood 2 weeks post-SBRT. Treatment noted: 15 Gy SBRT to primary tumor, nephrectomy 4 weeks later. Sequenced material: blood, taken from a patient whose treatment included radiotherapy and nephrectomy. The receptor set was obtained from a woman between 50 and 59 years old with renal cell carcinoma.

V and J are TRBV5-4 and TRBJ2-7; D assignment may be TRBD1 or TRBD2 (6 bases each). The CDR3 length is 16 residues. Germline CDR1 and CDR2: SGHNT and YYREEE (reference sequence). The V and J ends lost 0 bases and 7 bases respectively, with 20 bases between them. The CDR3, as DNA: TGTGCCAGCAGCTTGGAATCGTCAGGGAAAGGGGGGGAGCAGTACTTC. Translating gives CASSLESSGKGGEQYF.

This clone was seen only a few times. The rearrangement links TRBV7-3 to TRBJ1-5, with TRBD1 matching over 7 bases. The ends lost 4 bases at V and 15 bases at J; junction bases unmatched: 12. In germline, CDR1 is SGHTA, CDR2 FQGTGA. This CDR3 is 13 amino acids long. CDR3 protein: CASSSDEPGQMHF. The CDR3 DNA reads as TGTGCCAGCAGCTCAGACGAACCGGGACAGATGCATTTT.

The V and J genes are TRBV27 and TRBJ2-7; 7 bases line up with TRBD2. Per the germline V gene, CDR1 is MNHEY and CDR2 is SMNVEV (reference sequence). Trimming cost V 10 bases and J 0 bases; bases outside gene matches: 9. The CDR3 is 14 amino acids. The chain's CDR3 is CATMRASGSYEQYF. The CDR3 DNA is TGTGCCACGATGCGCGCTAGCGGCTCCTACGAGCAGTACTTC.